Presented here are 24 T cell receptor beta chains from one specimen sequenced in a study of regulatory T cells in long-lasting Graves disease. For TCR beta, libraries came from iRepertoire HTBI primers and Arm-PCR of CDR3 regions. TCRdb fed the multiplex PCR reads into MiXCR, producing one record per CDR3 protein. The data contain about 210,000 distinct CDR3 sequences, approximately 18% of them seen just once; the ten biggest clones take up over 9.5%. The time point is: newly diagnosed GD, antithyroid drugs for less than 3 months. PBMC-derived RNA was used for the TCR library. This sample was shared with a second study, whose subject was T cells in Graves' hyperthyroidism and ophthalmopathy.

Material: peripheral blood mononuclear cells (PBMCs), obtained at new diagnosis, from a patient treated with antithyroid drugs. The receptors come from a woman aged 25-40 years with Graves disease.

This clonotype was recorded many times. V gene TRBV27 combines with J gene TRBJ1-2, with 9 bases that match TRBD1. V shed 2 bases and J 1 base; nucleotides not matched to a gene: 2. This CDR3 contains 15 residues. Looked up from germline, CDR1 is MNHEY and CDR2 is SMNVEV (reference sequence). In DNA, the CDR3 is TGTGCCAGCAGTTTAACAGGGGGCTATAACTATGGCTACACCTTC. Amino acid sequence: CASSLTGGYNYGYTF.

This clonotype appeared many times. The V call is TRBV7-3, the J call TRBJ1-1; the D gene is possibly TRBD1 (6 bases). The length of the CDR3 is 14 residues. The germline V gene has CDR1 SGHTA and CDR2 FQGTGA. Trimming pared 6 bases from V and 4 bases from J, leaving 15 bases between. This chain's CDR3 is CASSYAGAGTEAFF. The CDR3 nucleotides are TGTGCCAGCAGTTATGCAGGGGCGGGCACTGAAGCTTTCTTT.

This clonotype was found many times. The chain recombines TRBV2 with TRBJ2-1, with 7 bases that match TRBD2. The germline CDR1 and CDR2 sequences are SNHLY and FYNNEI. V shed 5 bases, J shed 6 bases, and the junction held 7 bases outside the gene matches. The CDR3 sequence is 14 residues long. DNA of the CDR3: TGTGCCAGCAGTAGGGAGGGGCGCGGCAATGAGCAGTTCTTC. Protein product: CASSREGRGNEQFF.

This clonotype was picked up many times. The chain recombines TRBV12-3 or TRBV12-4 with TRBJ1-1; possible D gene TRBD1, 6 bases. This CDR3 has 15 amino acids. The V and J ends lost 4 bases and 0 bases respectively, with 12 bases between them. The CDR3 loop reads CASSSGGRMNTEAFF. CDR3 DNA sequence: TGTGCCAGCAGTTCGGGGGGCAGGATGAACACTGAAGCTTTCTTT.

This clonotype was seen at least ten times. The V gene is TRBV19, the J gene TRBJ2-2; 7 bases are shared with TRBD2. Germline assignment: CDR1 LNHDA and CDR2 SQIVND (reference sequence). Trimming took 5 bases from V and 5 from J; bases not matched to a gene: 8. This CDR3 spans 15 amino acids. The CDR3 region has the DNA TGTGCCAGTAGTCCCAGGGCGGGAGAAACCGGGGAGCTGTTTTTT. This encodes CASSPRAGETGELFF.

This clonotype was found many times. The gene calls are TRBV7-3 and TRBJ2-7; tentative D call: TRBD2 (5 bases). Trimming cost V 0 bases and J 5 bases, with 11 bases left between them. The CDR3 length is 14 residues. CDR1 and CDR2 from the germline V gene are SGHTA and FQGTGA. CDR3 bases: TGTGCCAGCAGCTTAACGCGGCTAGCTGACGAGCAGTACTTC. Translating it yields CASSLTRLADEQYF.

This clonotype was seen a handful of times. The rearrangement joins TRBV29-1 to TRBJ2-1; D is possibly TRBD1 (6 bases). The germline V and J ends were trimmed by 4 bases and 1 base, with 14 bases remaining between them. The CDR3 runs 15 residues. Germline lookup yields CDR1 SQVTM and CDR2 ANQGSEA. CDR3 region: CSVAHVTGSYNEQFF. As DNA, the CDR3 is TGCAGCGTTGCCCATGTGACAGGTTCCTACAATGAGCAGTTCTTC.

This clonotype was observed many times. The gene calls are TRBV7-2 and TRBJ2-1; TRBD2 aligns across 10 bases. The CDR3 is 15 residues long. Germline trimming cut 6 bases from V and 2 bases from J; bases unmatched to any gene: 4. In germline, CDR1 is SGHTA, CDR2 FQGNSA. The CDR3 bases are TGTGCCAGCAGTTTTAGCGGGGGGCCCTACAATGAGCAGTTCTTC. Residues: CASSFSGGPYNEQFF.

This clonotype was observed a few times. A read error may be the cause here, since a much bigger clone is one base away. The J gene is TRBJ2-2, the V gene TRBV5-1, with 8 bases that match TRBD1. The CDR3 has 15 residues. Germline CDR1 SGHRS, CDR2 YFSETQ. The CDR3 DNA follows: TGCGCCAGCAGCCCGACGACAGGGGCAACCGAGGAGCTGTTTTTT. Encoded protein: CASSPTTGATEELFF.

A remark on this clonotype: One base away lies a much larger clone, so this may be a sequencing read error. The gene calls are TRBV28 and TRBJ2-7, with TRBD1 matching over 9 bases. After removal of 5 bases from V and 5 bases from J, the junction contained 4 bases not matched to a gene. The CDR3 is 13 residues long. Germline CDR1 reads MDHEN; CDR2 reads SYDVKM. In DNA form, the CDR3 reads TGTGCCAGCAGTGGGACAGGGCGGGACGAGCAGTACTTC. Its protein product is CASSGTGRDEQYF.

This clonotype was detected ten times or more. V is TRBV11-2 and J is TRBJ2-1; no firm D call. This CDR3 comprises 17 residues. Between the trimmed V and J ends, which lost 1 base and 3 bases, there was a span of 16 bases. Germline values: CDR1 SGHAT, CDR2 FQNNGV. In DNA, the CDR3 is TGTGCCAGCAGCTTAGTCGACCCTGGCGGATTCTACAATGAGCAGTTCTTC. It codes for CASSLVDPGGFYNEQFF. The variable domain in full, with the rest retrieved from reference TRBV11-2 and TRBJ2-1, is EAGVAQSPRYKIIEKRQSVAFWCNPISGHATLYWYQQILGQGPKLLIQFQNNGVVDDSQLPKDRFSAERLKGVDSTLKIQPAKLEDSAVYLCASSLVDPGGFYNEQFFGPGTRLTVL.

At least ten counts were recorded for this clonotype. This sequence joins TRBV19 and TRBJ2-2; D unclear. This CDR3 is built from 13 residues. Germline CDR1 is LNHDA and CDR2 is SQIVND (reference sequence). V was clipped by 8 bases and J by 4 bases, with 11 bases between them. The CDR3 sequence is CASRRGVTGELFF. DNA for the CDR3: TGTGCCAGTCGTCGTGGGGTCACCGGGGAGCTGTTTTTT.

Of note for this clonotype: Since a much larger clone is just one base distant, this may be a read error. This chain connects TRBV6-8 to TRBJ1-6; D possibly corresponds to TRBD1 (5 bases). This CDR3 contains 15 residues. From germline, CDR1 is MNHGY and CDR2 SAAAGT. The CDR3 protein is CASSYSQGFNLPLHF. The CDR3 region has the DNA TGTGCCAGCAGTTACTCCCAGGGATTTAATTTACCCCTCCACTTT.

Details on this clonotype: This could be a read error, since a much larger clone is one nucleotide away. The V gene is TRBV28, the J gene TRBJ1-6; TRBD1 is a possible D gene (6 bases). Germline CDR1 MDHEN, CDR2 SYDVKM. Trimming removed 10 bases from V and 14 bases from J, with 9 bases in between. CDR3 length: 9 amino acids. The CDR3 region has the DNA TGTGCCAACAGGGAGTCCCTCCACTTT. Its protein is CANRESLHF.

The rearrangement links TRBV6-2 or TRBV6-3 to TRBJ1-5, with a weak D call TRBD1 (6 bases). Trimming pared 2 bases from V and 0 bases from J, leaving 11 bases between. CDR1 and CDR2 (germline): MNHEY, SVGEGT. CDR3 length: 16 residues. The CDR3 bases are TGTGCCAGCAGTTACGGTCTCAGGGGTAGCAATCAGCCCCAGCATTTT. Protein: CASSYGLRGSNQPQHF.

Comment on this clonotype: This may be a read error, as it is one base from a much larger clone. The V call is TRBV5-1, the J call TRBJ2-7; 8 nucleotides agree with TRBD2. The germline V gene encodes CDR1 SGHRS and CDR2 YFSETQ. The CDR3 is 14 amino acids. The CDR3 is CASSPGGANYEHYF. CDR3 DNA: TGCGCCAGCAGCCCGGGGGGGGCAAACTACGAGCACTACTTC.

Many counts were recorded for this clonotype. V is TRBV7-9 and J is TRBJ2-5; weak D call: TRBD2 (6 bases). V was trimmed by 4 bases and J by 5 bases, leaving 11 bases between them. Per the germline V gene, CDR1 is SEHNR and CDR2 is FQNEAQ (reference sequence). CDR3 size: 13 residues. Here the CDR3 reads CASSSGSVETQYF. As DNA, the CDR3 is TGTGCCAGCAGCTCCGGGAGTGTGGAGACCCAGTACTTC. Full variable domain (remainder filled in from reference TRBV7-9 and TRBJ2-5): DTGVSQNPRHKITKRGQNVTFRCDPISEHNRLYWYRQTLGQGPEFLTYFQNEAQLEKSRLLSDRFSAERPKGSFSTLEIQRTEQGDSAMYLCASSSGSVETQYFGPGTRLLVL.

This clonotype was seen repeatedly, ten times or more. This chain joins TRBV19 and TRBJ2-1; TRBD2 is a possible D gene (5 bases). Germline V gene data show CDR1 as LNHDA and CDR2 as SQIVND (reference sequence). V was clipped by 2 bases and J by 2 bases, with 13 bases between them. The CDR3 has 16 residues. CDR3 loop: CASSISGGWPYNEQFF. The CDR3 nucleotides read TGTGCCAGTAGTATATCGGGCGGGTGGCCCTACAATGAGCAGTTCTTC.

This clonotype was seen more than once but under ten times. V gene TRBV5-4 combines with J gene TRBJ2-7; no clear D gene. In germline, CDR1 is SGHNT, CDR2 YYREEE (reference sequence). This CDR3 has 13 amino acids. V was cut by 4 bases and J by 5 bases, with 13 bases left in between. This CDR3 is CASSPLAKNEQYF. CDR3 bases: TGTGCCAGCAGCCCTCTCGCCAAGAACGAGCAGTACTTC. The full variable domain, rest sourced from reference TRBV5-4 and TRBJ2-7, is ETGVTQSPTHLIKTRGQQVTLRCSSQSGHNTVSWYQQALGQGPQFIFQYYREEENGRGNFPPRFSGLQFPNYSSELNVNALELDDSALYLCASSPLAKNEQYFGPGTRLTVT.

The rearrangement links TRBV28 to TRBJ1-2; D unresolved. Trimming removed 7 bases from V and 1 base from J, with 10 bases in between. CDR1 is MDHEN, CDR2 SYDVKM, per germline. This CDR3 has 13 amino acids. As DNA, the CDR3 is TGTGCCAGCAAGCTGAGGGATAACTATGGCTACACCTTC. Protein: CASKLRDNYGYTF.

This clonotype occurred a few times. The rearrangement joins TRBV6-5 to TRBJ1-6; the D gene is possibly TRBD1 (6 bases). V dropped 0 bases and J dropped 0 bases, with 12 bases sitting between them. Per the germline V gene, CDR1 is MNHEY and CDR2 is SVGAGI. The CDR3 is 18 amino acids. CDR3 amino acids: CASSYSDSSSSYNSPLHF. The DNA of the CDR3 is TGTGCCAGCAGTTACTCGGACAGCTCGAGCTCCTATAATTCACCCCTCCACTTT.

This clonotype was counted at least ten times. This sequence joins TRBV28 and TRBJ2-7; D not certain. This CDR3 spans 15 amino acids. Germline lookup yields CDR1 MDHEN and CDR2 SYDVKM. V was shortened by 8 bases and J by 2 bases, with 19 bases between the two germline ends. CDR3 coding DNA: TGTGCCAGCTCTAAAGGCCTAAGTTCCCCCTACGAGCAGTACTTC. This gives the protein CASSKGLSSPYEQYF.

This rearrangement joins TRBV19 to TRBJ2-6, with 7 bases that match TRBD1. The CDR3 loop spans 17 amino acids. Germline-derived CDR1 and CDR2 are LNHDA and SQIVND (reference sequence). V lost 5 bases, J lost 0 bases, and 7 bases stayed unmatched. Written as DNA, the CDR3 is TGTGCCAGTAGTCAATCCACAGGGGCCTCTGGGGCCAACGTCCTGACTTTC. Translated: CASSQSTGASGANVLTF.

This clonotype has more than one count but fewer than ten. The gene calls are TRBV7-2 and TRBJ2-1, with TRBD2 matching 9 bases. V gave up 4 bases and J gave up 7 bases; unmatched junction bases: 14. The CDR3 has 17 residues. The V gene's germline CDR1 is SGHTA and CDR2 FQGNSA. The CDR3, as DNA: TGTGCCAGCAGCTCGCTGACTAGCGGCCCAGTGGGGAATGAGCAGTTCTTC. As protein: CASSSLTSGPVGNEQFF.